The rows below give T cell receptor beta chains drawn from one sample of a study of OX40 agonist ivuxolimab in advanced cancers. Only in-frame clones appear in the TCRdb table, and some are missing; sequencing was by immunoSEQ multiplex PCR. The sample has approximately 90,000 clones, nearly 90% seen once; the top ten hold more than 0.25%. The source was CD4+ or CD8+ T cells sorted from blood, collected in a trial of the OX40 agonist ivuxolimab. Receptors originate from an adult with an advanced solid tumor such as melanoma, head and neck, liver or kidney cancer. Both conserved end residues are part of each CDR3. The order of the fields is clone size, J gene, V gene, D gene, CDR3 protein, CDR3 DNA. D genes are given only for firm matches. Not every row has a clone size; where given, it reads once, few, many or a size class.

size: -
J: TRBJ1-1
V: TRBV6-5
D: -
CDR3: CASSYSRGQGTEAFF
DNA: TGTGCCAGCAGTTACTCACGGGGGCAAGGCACTGAAGCTTTCTTT

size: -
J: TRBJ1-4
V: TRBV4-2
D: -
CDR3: CASSRGKDEKLFF
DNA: TGTGCCAGCAGCCGAGGGAAGGACGAAAAACTGTTTTTT

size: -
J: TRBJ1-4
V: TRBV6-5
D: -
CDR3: CASSYQGRINEKLFF
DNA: TGTGCCAGCAGTTACCAGGGACGGATTAATGAAAAACTGTTTTTT

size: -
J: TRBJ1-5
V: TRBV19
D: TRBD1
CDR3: CASSRDRGRDQPQHF
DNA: TGTGCCAGTAGTAGAGACAGGGGTCGCGATCAGCCCCAGCATTTT

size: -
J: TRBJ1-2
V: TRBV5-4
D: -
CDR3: CASRLGRARYGYTF
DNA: TGTGCCAGCAGGTTAGGAAGGGCCCGCTATGGCTACACCTTC

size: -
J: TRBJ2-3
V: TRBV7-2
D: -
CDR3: CASSLARRDTQYF
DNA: TGTGCCAGCAGCTTAGCCCGGCGGGATACGCAGTATTTT

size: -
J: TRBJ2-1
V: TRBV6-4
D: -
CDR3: CASSEGGAGNEQFF
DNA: TGTGCCAGCAGTGAGGGGGGGGCTGGGAATGAGCAGTTCTTC

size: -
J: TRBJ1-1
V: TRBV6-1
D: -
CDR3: CASEGVTEAFF
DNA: TGTGCCAGCGAGGGGGTCACTGAAGCTTTCTTT

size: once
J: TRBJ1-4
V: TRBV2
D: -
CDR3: CASSPFGQNEKLFF
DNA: TGTGCCAGCAGTCCGTTCGGGCAGAATGAAAAACTGTTTTTT

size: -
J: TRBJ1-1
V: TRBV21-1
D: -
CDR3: CASSKVGTGGCAFF
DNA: TGTGCCAGCAGCAAAGTAGGGACAGGGGGTTGCGCTTTCTTT

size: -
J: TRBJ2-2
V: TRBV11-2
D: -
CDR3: CASSLGGTRNTGELFF
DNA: TGTGCCAGCAGCTTAGGGGGGACACGGAACACCGGGGAGCTGTTTTTT

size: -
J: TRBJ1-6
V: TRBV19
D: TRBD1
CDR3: CASSTRTGQGSPLHF
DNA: TGTGCCAGTAGTACCCGGACAGGTCAGGGCTCACCCCTCCACTTT

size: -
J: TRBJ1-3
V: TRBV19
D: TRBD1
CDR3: CASSMGQGNSGNTIYF
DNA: TGTGCCAGTAGTATGGGACAGGGGAACTCTGGAAACACCATATATTTT

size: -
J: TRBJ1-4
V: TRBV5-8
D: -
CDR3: CASSGQFNEKLFF
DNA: TGTGCCAGCAGCGGGCAGTTTAATGAAAAACTGTTTTTT

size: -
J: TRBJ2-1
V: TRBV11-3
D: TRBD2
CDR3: CASSHGLAVINEQFF
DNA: TGTGCCAGCAGCCACGGACTAGCGGTGATCAATGAGCAGTTCTTC

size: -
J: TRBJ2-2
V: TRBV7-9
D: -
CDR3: CASSRDSDSTGELFF
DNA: TGTGCCAGCAGCCGAGATTCAGACAGTACCGGGGAGCTGTTTTTT

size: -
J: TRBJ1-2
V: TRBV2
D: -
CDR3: CAAGTQNYGYTF
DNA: TGTGCCGCCGGGACACAAAACTATGGCTACACCTTC

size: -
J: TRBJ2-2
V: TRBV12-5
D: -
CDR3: CASGLVSGAGELFF
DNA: TGTGCTAGTGGTTTGGTGTCCGGGGCCGGGGAGCTGTTTTTT

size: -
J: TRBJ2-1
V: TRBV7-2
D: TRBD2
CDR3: CASWSGGTQREQFF
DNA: TGTGCCAGCTGGAGCGGGGGGACCCAGAGGGAGCAGTTCTTC

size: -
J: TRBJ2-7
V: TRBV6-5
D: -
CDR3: CASSGQTPAEQYF
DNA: TGTGCCAGCAGCGGACAGACTCCGGCCGAGCAGTACTTC